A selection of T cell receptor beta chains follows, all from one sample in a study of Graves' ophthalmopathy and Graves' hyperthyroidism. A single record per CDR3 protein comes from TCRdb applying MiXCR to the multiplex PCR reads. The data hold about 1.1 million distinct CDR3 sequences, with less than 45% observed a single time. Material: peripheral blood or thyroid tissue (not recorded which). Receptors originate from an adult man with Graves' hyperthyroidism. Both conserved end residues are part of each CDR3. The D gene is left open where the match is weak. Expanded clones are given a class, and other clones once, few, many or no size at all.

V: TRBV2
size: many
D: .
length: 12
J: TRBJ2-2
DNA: TGTGCCAGCGAGGAATTCACCGGGGAGCTGTTTTTT
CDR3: CASEEFTGELFF

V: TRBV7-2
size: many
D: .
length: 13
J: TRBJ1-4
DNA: TGTGCCAGCAGCTTAGAAGCGGGGGAAAAACTGTTTTTT
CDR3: CASSLEAGEKLFF

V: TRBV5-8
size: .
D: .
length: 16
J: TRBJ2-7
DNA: TGTGCCAGCAGCTTGGCCCTGGGACTTACTGACTACGAGCAGTACTTC
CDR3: CASSLALGLTDYEQYF

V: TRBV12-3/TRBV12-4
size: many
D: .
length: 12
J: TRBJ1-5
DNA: TGTGCCAGCAGTTTACGGAGGCAGCCCCAGCATTTT
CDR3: CASSLRRQPQHF

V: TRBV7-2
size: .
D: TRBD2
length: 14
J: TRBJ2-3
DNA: TGTGCCAGCAGCCAAGTCGGGGGGACAGATACGCAGTATTTT
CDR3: CASSQVGGTDTQYF

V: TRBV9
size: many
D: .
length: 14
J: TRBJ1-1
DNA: TGTGCCAGCAGCCCGGGGGCGATGAACACTGAAGCTTTCTTT
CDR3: CASSPGAMNTEAFF

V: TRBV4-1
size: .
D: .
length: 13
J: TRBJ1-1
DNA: TGCGCCAGCAGCCAAGAGACAATTGCTGAAGCTTTCTTT
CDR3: CASSQETIAEAFF

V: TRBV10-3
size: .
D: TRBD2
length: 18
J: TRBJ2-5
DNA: TGTGCCATCAGTCCCACCCACCGGACTAGCGGGAGAGAGGAGACCCAGTACTTC
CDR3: CAISPTHRTSGREETQYF

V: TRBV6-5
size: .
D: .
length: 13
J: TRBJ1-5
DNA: TGTGCCAGCAGCTTAATTGGCAATCAGCCCCAGCGTTTT
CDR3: CASSLIGNQPQRF

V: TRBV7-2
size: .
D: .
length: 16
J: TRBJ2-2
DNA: TGTGCCAGCAGCTCTACCGGGAGTGGTAGCACCGGGGAGCTGTTTTTT
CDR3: CASSSTGSGSTGELFF

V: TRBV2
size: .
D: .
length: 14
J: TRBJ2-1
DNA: TGTGCCAGCAGTGAGGGTTCGGCTTACAATGAGCAGTTCTTC
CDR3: CASSEGSAYNEQFF

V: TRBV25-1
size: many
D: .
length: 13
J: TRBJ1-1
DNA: TGTGCCAGCAGTTACAAATTGACTGGAGAAGCTTTCTTT
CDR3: CASSYKLTGEAFF

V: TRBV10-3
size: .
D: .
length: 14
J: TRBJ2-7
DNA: TGTGCCAGCAGTTTATCGGCACTCGCGAGGGGGCAGTACTTC
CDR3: CASSLSALARGQYF

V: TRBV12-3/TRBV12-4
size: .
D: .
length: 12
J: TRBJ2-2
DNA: TGTGCCAGCAGTTTCGTAGCGGGGGAGCTGTTTTTT
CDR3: CASSFVAGELFF

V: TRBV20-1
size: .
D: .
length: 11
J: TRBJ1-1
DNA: TGCAGTGCTAGAGGAGTAATCAGGGCTTTCTTT
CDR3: CSARGVIRAFF

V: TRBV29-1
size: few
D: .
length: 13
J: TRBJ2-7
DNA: TGCAGCGTTGGGGAGGGGGGTGACTACGAGCAGTACTTC
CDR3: CSVGEGGDYEQYF

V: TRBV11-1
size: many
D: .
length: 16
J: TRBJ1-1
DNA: TGTGCCAGCAGCTTAACGGCAGGGAGGTTGCTCGCTGAAGCTTTCTTT
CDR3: CASSLTAGRLLAEAFF

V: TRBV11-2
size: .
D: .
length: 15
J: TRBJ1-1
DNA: TGTGCCAGCAGCCAAGATCGCAGGCACAACACTGAAACTTTCTTT
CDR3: CASSQDRRHNTETFF

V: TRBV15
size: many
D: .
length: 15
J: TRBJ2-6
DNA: TGTGCCACCAGCAGAGGACAGTCTGGGGCCAACGTCCTGACTTTC
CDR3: CATSRGQSGANVLTF

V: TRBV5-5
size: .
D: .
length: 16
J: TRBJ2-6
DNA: TGTGCCAGCGGCCCGCCTGGTAGGACTGGGGCCAACGTCCTGACTTTC
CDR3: CASGPPGRTGANVLTF

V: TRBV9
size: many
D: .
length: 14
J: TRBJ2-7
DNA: TGTGCCAGCACACCAGACCCCGGTTCTCACGAGCAGTACTTC
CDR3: CASTPDPGSHEQYF

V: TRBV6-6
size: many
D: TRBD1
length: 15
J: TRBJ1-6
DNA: TGTGCCAGCAGTCCCCGACAGGGTCACTATTCACCCCTCCACTTT
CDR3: CASSPRQGHYSPLHF

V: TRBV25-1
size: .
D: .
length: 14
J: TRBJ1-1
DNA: TGTGCCAGCGTCCCAACAGGGATGGGCACTGAAGCTTTCTTT
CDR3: CASVPTGMGTEAFF

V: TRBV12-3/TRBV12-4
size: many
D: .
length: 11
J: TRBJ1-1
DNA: TGTGCCAGCAGTTTCCGTGGTGAAGCTTTCTTT
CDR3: CASSFRGEAFF

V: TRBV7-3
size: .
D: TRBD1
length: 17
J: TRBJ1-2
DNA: TGTGCCAGCAGCGCTCCCTCCTACGGGACAGGGCTCTATGGCTACACCTTC
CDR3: CASSAPSYGTGLYGYTF

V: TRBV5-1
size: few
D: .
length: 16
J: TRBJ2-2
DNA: TGCGCCAGCAGCTTATCCGACAGATCGAACACCGGGGAGCTGTTTTTT
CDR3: CASSLSDRSNTGELFF

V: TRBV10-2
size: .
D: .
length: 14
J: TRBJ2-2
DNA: TGCGCCAGCTCAGACACGAGTCGGGCCGGGGAGCTGTTTTTT
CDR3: CASSDTSRAGELFF

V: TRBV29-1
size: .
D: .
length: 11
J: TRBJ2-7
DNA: TGCAGCGTATACAGTGACTACGAGCAGTACTTC
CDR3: CSVYSDYEQYF

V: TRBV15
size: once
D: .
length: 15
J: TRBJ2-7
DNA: TGTGCCACCAGCAGAGTGACAGGTCTCTCCTACGAGCAGTACTTC
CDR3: CATSRVTGLSYEQYF

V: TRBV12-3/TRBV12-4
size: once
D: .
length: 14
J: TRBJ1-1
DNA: TGTGCCAGCAGACCCCAGGGTTTGGCCACTGAAGCTTTCTTT
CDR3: CASRPQGLATEAFF

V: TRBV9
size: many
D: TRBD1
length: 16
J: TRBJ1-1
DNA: TGTGCCAGCAGCGAGAGGGGCTGGCAGGGGGTAACTGAAGCTTTCTTT
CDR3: CASSERGWQGVTEAFF